What follows are 5 T cell receptor beta chains derived from one specimen sequenced in a study of T cell changes during pregnancy in multiple sclerosis. Only in-frame clones appear in the TCRdb table, and some are missing; sequencing was by immunoSEQ multiplex PCR. The repertoire consists of tens of thousands of clones, with 92% occurring once and the leading ten covering 2.8%. The sequenced sample was peripheral blood, obtained in the third trimester of pregnancy. The receptors come from a female donor in good health, enrolled as a control in a pregnancy study.

The chain joins TRBV5-1 to TRBJ2-7, with 8 bases matching TRBD2. This CDR3 comprises 15 residues. V gave up 1 base and J gave up 4 bases; unmatched junction bases: 7. Germline CDR1 and CDR2: SGHRS and YFSETQ. CDR3 nucleotide sequence: TGCGCCAGCAGCTTGTTAGTCGGCGGGGGGTACGAGCAGTACTTC. Translation gives CASSLLVGGGYEQYF.

This clone appeared a single time. J is TRBJ2-1 and V is TRBV7-9; D gene ambiguous. The length of the CDR3 is 12 residues. V was trimmed by 1 base and J by 9 bases, leaving 7 bases between them. Germline values: CDR1 SEHNR, CDR2 FQNEAQ (reference sequence). CDR3 in amino acids: CASSLGYSEQFF. Here the CDR3 DNA reads TGTGCCAGCAGCTTAGGGTATAGTGAGCAGTTCTTC.

This chain uses TRBV6-1 with TRBJ1-4; TRBD1 might be the D (6 bases). Germline V gives CDR1 MNHNS, CDR2 SASEGT. The CDR3 has 14 amino acids. Deletions cut 4 bases from V and 7 bases from J, with 13 bases between. The CDR3 nucleotides read TGTGCCAGCAGTGCAACGACAGGCAGTGAAAAACTGTTTTTT. This encodes CASSATTGSEKLFF.

The rearrangement uses TRBV4-3 and TRBJ2-6; 8 bases agree with TRBD2. Unmatched junction bases numbered 8, after V lost 1 base and J lost 0 bases. CDR1 is LGHNA, CDR2 YSLEER, per germline. This CDR3 comprises 19 residues. The CDR3 DNA sequence: TGCGCCAGCAGCCAAGTTATACTAGCGGAAGCCTCTGGGGCCAACGTCCTGACTTTC. It codes for CASSQVILAEASGANVLTF.

The chain combines TRBV5-6 with TRBJ2-5; TRBD2 might be the D (5 bases). Germline lookup yields CDR1 SGHDT and CDR2 YYEEEE. CDR3 length: 14 amino acids. The ends were cut back, 4 bases at V and 5 bases at J, with 15 bases in the middle. For the CDR3, the DNA is TGTGCCAGCAGCCCTGGAGGCCTCAGGGAGACCCAGTACTTC. Amino acids: CASSPGGLRETQYF.